The clone carrying this T cell receptor beta chain was picked up a small number of times. Its target is unknown. This record comes from a study of T cells in Graves' hyperthyroidism and ophthalmopathy. Broader study findings: Clonotypes that were expanded in thyroid above 0.001 mostly appeared in blood too.

Investigators excluded patients with uncontrolled infection, other autoimmune disease, pregnancy or lactation. Fresh peripheral blood, about 9.3 ml, yielded the PBMCs. RNA transcripts served as the template for amplifying TCR beta CDR3 regions. HTBI primers drove first-round RT-PCR of the TCR CDR3. TCRdb independently ran MiXCR on the multiplex PCR reads; one entry per CDR3 protein. This table holds fewer than 450,000 distinct CDR3 sequences, about 18% found once. The V gene end was trimmed by 4 bases and the J gene end by 7 bases; junction bases not matched to a gene: 5. This CDR3 is built from 14 residues. Germline V gene sequence: CDR1 PRHDT, CDR2 FYEKMQ (reference sequence).

Sequences were obtained from blood. The TCR originated in a woman younger than 45 with Graves' hyperthyroidism that later progressed to Graves' ophthalmopathy. The chain links TRBV13 to TRBJ1-4; 8 nucleotides line up with TRBD1. The CDR3 DNA reads TGTGCCAGCAGCTCGACAGGGGTGGGTGAAAAACTGTTTTTT. Translation: CASSSTGVGEKLFF.